The 16 T cell receptor beta chains listed next were all sequenced from one sample in a study. Treg sorting used a CD4+CD25+CD127-/low gate. In TCRdb, the 5' RACE reads were re-called with MiXCR into one record per CDR3 protein. This sample has under 9,500 distinct CDR3 sequences, with 34% found just once. The specimen sequenced was Tregs sorted from blood. Source of these receptors: a female donor with breast cancer.

V usage is TRBV7-8 and J usage is TRBJ1-1; TRBD1 matches at 9 bases. After removal of 5 bases from V and 4 bases from J, the junction contained 5 bases not matched to a gene. The germline V gene has CDR1 SGHVS and CDR2 FQNEAQ. The CDR3 extends over 14 amino acids. CDR3 protein: CASSAGQGGTEAFF. CDR3 DNA sequence: TGTGCCAGCAGCGCGGGACAGGGAGGCACTGAAGCTTTCTTT.

A few counts support this clonotype. This chain uses TRBV5-1 with TRBJ2-2; D remains unclear. Germline V gene sequence: CDR1 SGHRS, CDR2 YFSETQ. Trimming pared 3 bases from V and 0 bases from J, leaving 6 bases between. The CDR3 runs to 14 residues. The DNA for the CDR3 is TGCGCCAGCAGCTACGTCTCGAACACCGGGGAGCTGTTTTTT. It specifies CASSYVSNTGELFF.

This CDR3 is CASSGAQGPGEQFF. The DNA of the CDR3 is TGTGCCAGCTCAGGAGCACAGGGCCCGGGGGAGCAGTTCTTC. V is TRBV18 and J is TRBJ2-1, with D tentatively TRBD1 (6 bases). The V and J ends lost 5 bases and 10 bases respectively, with 18 bases between them. Germline-derived CDR1 and CDR2 are KGHSH and LQKENI. The CDR3 runs 14 residues.

This clonotype counts as medium-sized (0.01 to 0.1%). This chain links TRBV7-2 with TRBJ2-5; no clear D gene. CDR3 length: 15 residues. Per the germline V gene, CDR1 is SGHTA and CDR2 is FQGNSA. The germline V and J ends were trimmed by 5 bases and 2 bases, with 15 bases remaining between them. The CDR3, as DNA: TGTGCCAGCAGCCGGACGACTGGGCGTCAAGAGACCCAGTACTTC. As protein: CASSRTTGRQETQYF.

Points on this clonotype: This could be a read error, since a much larger clone is one nucleotide away. The CDR3 protein is CSARVGERVSEEAQYF. The CDR3 DNA reads TGCAGTGCTAGAGTGGGGGAGAGGGTCTCTGAAGAGGCCCAGTACTTC. This chain uses TRBV20-1 with TRBJ2-5, with D perhaps given as TRBD1 or TRBD2 (5 bases each). The V gene's germline CDR1 is DFQATT and CDR2 SNEGSKA (reference sequence). CDR3 length equals 16 residues.

V usage is TRBV7-7 and J usage is TRBJ1-5; no definite D call. This CDR3 contains 15 residues. In germline, CDR1 is SSHAT, CDR2 FNYEAQ (reference sequence). Trimming removed 1 base from V and 1 base from J, with 8 bases in between. The CDR3 protein is CASSLDPWSNQPQHF. The CDR3 DNA is TGTGCCAGCAGCTTAGATCCGTGGAGCAATCAGCCCCAGCATTTT.

This clonotype was detected only once. The chain has TRBV12-3 or TRBV12-4 and TRBJ2-3; D is perhaps TRBD1 or TRBD2 (5 bases each). There are 14 residues in the CDR3. Between the trimmed V and J ends, which lost 4 bases and 6 bases, there was a span of 14 bases. The CDR3 reads CASSSSGEGDTQYF. CDR3 nucleotide sequence: TGTGCCAGCAGTTCTAGTGGTGAGGGGGATACGCAGTATTTT.

The chain couples TRBV4-1 to TRBJ1-6; no definite D call. The CDR3 is 15 residues long. Trimming stripped 0 bases from V and 6 bases from J, with 9 bases between. The germline gives CDR1 MGHRA, CDR2 YSYEKL. CDR3 in amino acids: CASSQDLSVNSPLHF. The CDR3 coding sequence is TGCGCCAGCAGCCAAGATCTATCCGTTAATTCACCCCTCCACTTT.

This clonotype counts as medium-sized. V and J are TRBV4-2 and TRBJ2-1; 9 bases map to TRBD1. With 0 bases clipped from V and 3 bases from J, the junction kept 3 bases outside the gene matches. The CDR3 spans 16 residues. CDR1 and CDR2 from the germline V gene are LGHNA and YNFKEQ. Here the CDR3 reads CASSQETGQGYNEQFF. The CDR3 DNA sequence: TGTGCCAGCAGCCAAGAAACGGGACAGGGCTACAATGAGCAGTTCTTC.

V and J are TRBV5-1 and TRBJ1-6; TRBD1 might be the D (5 bases). CDR3 length: 14 amino acids. Germline lookup yields CDR1 SGHRS and CDR2 YFSETQ. Between the trimmed V and J ends, which lost 2 bases and 10 bases, there was a span of 13 bases. The CDR3 DNA follows: TGCGCCAGCAGCTTATCGAGTGGGGCCTCACCCCTCCACTTT. Protein product: CASSLSSGASPLHF. Looking up the rest from reference TRBV5-1 and TRBJ1-6 gives the full variable domain: KAGVTQTPRYLIKTRGQQVTLSCSPISGHRSVSWYQQTPGQGLQFLFEYFSETQRNKGNFPGRFSGRQFSNSRSEMNVSTLELGDSALYLCASSLSSGASPLHFGNGTRLTVT.

V gene TRBV5-1 combines with J gene TRBJ2-3; 7 bases line up with TRBD1. The length of the CDR3 is 14 residues. V was pared by 2 bases and J by 2 bases, with 2 bases of the junction left unmatched. Germline V gives CDR1 SGHRS, CDR2 YFSETQ. DNA of the CDR3: TGCGCCAGCAGCTTTGGGACAGCCACAGATACGCAGTATTTT. It specifies CASSFGTATDTQYF.

This clonotype was recorded a few times. The V gene is TRBV5-5, the J gene TRBJ2-3, with 10 bases fitting TRBD1. After removal of 2 bases from V and 4 bases from J, the junction contained 10 bases not matched to a gene. The CDR3 consists of 17 residues. Looked up from germline, CDR1 is SGHKS and CDR2 is YYEKEE (reference sequence). This CDR3 is CASSFRAGQGGSDTQYF. Written as DNA, the CDR3 is TGTGCCAGCAGCTTCCGGGCAGGACAGGGGGGTTCAGATACGCAGTATTTT.

Comment on this clonotype: It may be a read error: a sequence one base away is much more abundant. The chain uses TRBV5-1 and TRBJ2-5; 8 bases are shared with TRBD2. The germline CDR1 and CDR2 sequences are SGHRS and YFSETQ. CDR3 length: 14 amino acids. The CDR3 DNA is TGCGCCAGCAATCAACCGGGACTAGAAGAGACCCAGTGCTTC. Translating gives CASNQPGLEETQCF.

This rearrangement joins TRBV6-1 to TRBJ1-5; D is perhaps TRBD1 (5 bases). CDR1 is MNHNS, CDR2 SASEGT, per germline. Trimming shortened V by 7 bases and J by 5 bases, and 15 bases separated the two germline ends. This CDR3 contains 14 residues. CDR3 region: CASNLGTYHQPQHF. The CDR3 DNA reads as TGTGCCAGCAATCTCGGGACGTACCATCAGCCCCAGCATTTT.

The chain combines TRBV25-1 with TRBJ2-7, with a tentative D call TRBD2 (6 bases). Germline V gene lookup returns CDR1 MGHDK and CDR2 SYGVNS. Trimming cost V 0 bases and J 0 bases, with 6 bases left between them. This CDR3 contains 14 residues. The CDR3 is CASSEYGGSYEQYF. The DNA of the CDR3 is TGTGCCAGCAGTGAATACGGGGGCTCCTACGAGCAGTACTTC.

The chain joins TRBV7-8 to TRBJ1-1; D gene ambiguous. V dropped 0 bases and J dropped 9 bases, with 17 bases sitting between them. Germline V CDR1 and CDR2: SGHVS, FQNEAQ. The CDR3 consists of 15 residues. The CDR3 region has the DNA TGTGCCAGCAGCTTAGCGACGGGTATGGGAGCTCAAGCTTTCTTT. It specifies CASSLATGMGAQAFF.